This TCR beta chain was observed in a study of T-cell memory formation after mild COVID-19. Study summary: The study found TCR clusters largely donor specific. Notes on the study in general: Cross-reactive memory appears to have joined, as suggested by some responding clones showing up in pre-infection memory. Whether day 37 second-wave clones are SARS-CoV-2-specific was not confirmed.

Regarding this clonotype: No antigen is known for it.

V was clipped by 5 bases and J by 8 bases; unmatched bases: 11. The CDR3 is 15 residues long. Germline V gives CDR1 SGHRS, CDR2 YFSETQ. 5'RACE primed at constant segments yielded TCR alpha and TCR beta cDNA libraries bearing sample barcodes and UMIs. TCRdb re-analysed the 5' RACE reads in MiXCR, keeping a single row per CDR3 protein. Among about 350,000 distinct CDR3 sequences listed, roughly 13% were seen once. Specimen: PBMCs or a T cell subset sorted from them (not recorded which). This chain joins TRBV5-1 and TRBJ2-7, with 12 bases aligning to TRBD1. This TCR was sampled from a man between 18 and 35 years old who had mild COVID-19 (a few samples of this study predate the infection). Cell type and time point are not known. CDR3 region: CASRLPGTGGQKQYF. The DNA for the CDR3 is TGCGCCAGCAGGCTCCCGGGGACAGGGGGCCAGAAGCAGTACTTC.